This T cell receptor beta chain was profiled in a study of cytomegalovirus exposure and HLA in healthy donors. Regarding this clone: The antigen is undetermined.

General observations from the study: Relative to equally common others, HLA-associated TCR beta chains showed greater clonal expansion in a later analysis. A later analysis reported that several of the most significant clusters appeared to be linked to common viral pathogens, among them Epstein-Barr virus.

The PCR was carried out with 60 Vbeta primers and 13 Jbeta primers. TCRdb's copy holds only in-frame clones and misses some; the assay was immunoSEQ multiplex PCR. Of about 150,000 clones in the sample, 70% to 80% were seen once. Material: PBMCs. The clonotype originates from a man in his forties or fifties in good health and CMV-seropositive.

The CDR3 region is CASSQQRWQETQYF. In DNA, the CDR3 is TGTGCCAGTAGTCAACAGCGGTGGCAAGAGACCCAGTACTTC. The V call is TRBV19, the J call TRBJ2-5; possibly TRBD2 for D (5 bases). The CDR3 is 14 residues long. The ends were cut back, 5 bases at V and 2 bases at J, with 12 bases in the middle. Germline CDR1 is LNHDA and CDR2 is SQIVND (reference sequence).